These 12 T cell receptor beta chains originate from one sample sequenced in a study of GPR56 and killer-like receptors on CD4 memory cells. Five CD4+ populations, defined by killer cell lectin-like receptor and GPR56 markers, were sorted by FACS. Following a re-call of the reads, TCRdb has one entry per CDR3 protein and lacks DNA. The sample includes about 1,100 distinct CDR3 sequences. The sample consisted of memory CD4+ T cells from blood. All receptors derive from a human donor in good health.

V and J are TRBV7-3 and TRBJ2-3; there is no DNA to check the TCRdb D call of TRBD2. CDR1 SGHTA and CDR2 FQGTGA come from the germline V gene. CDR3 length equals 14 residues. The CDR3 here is CASSWGLAGDTQYF.

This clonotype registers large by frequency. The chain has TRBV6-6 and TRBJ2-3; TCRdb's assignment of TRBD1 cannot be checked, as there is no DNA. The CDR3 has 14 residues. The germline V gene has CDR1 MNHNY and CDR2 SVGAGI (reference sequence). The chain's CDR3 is CASRPPDRGDTQYF.

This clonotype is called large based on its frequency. The CDR3 is CASSITSSTGELFF. The V gene is TRBV19, the J gene TRBJ2-2; the D call of TRBD2 rests on TCRdb alone, since no DNA is present to check it. Germline V gene sequence: CDR1 LNHDA, CDR2 SQIVND (reference sequence). This CDR3 has 14 residues.

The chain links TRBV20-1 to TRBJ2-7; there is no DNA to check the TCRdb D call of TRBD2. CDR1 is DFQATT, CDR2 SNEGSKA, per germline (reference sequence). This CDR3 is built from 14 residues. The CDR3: CSASRLARLNEQYF.

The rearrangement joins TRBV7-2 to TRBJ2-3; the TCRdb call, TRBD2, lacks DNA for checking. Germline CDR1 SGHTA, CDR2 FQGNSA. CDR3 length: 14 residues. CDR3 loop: CASSLGGGAHPQYF.

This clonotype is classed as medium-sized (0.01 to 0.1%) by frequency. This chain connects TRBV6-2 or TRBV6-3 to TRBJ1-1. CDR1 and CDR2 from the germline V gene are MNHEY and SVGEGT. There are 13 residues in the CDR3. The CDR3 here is CASSLEVNTEAFF.

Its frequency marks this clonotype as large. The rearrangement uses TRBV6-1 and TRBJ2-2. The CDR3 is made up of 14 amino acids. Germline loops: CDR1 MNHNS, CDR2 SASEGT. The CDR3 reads CASRAMINTGELFF.

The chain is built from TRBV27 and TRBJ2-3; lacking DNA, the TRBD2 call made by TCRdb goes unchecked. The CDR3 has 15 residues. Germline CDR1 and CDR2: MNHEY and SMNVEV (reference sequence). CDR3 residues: CASSLPSGGADTQYF.

Here the CDR3 reads CASSLGGTDTQYF. This chain uses TRBV7-2 with TRBJ2-3; TCRdb's D call of TRBD1 is untestable without DNA. In germline, CDR1 is SGHTA, CDR2 FQGNSA. The CDR3 is 13 residues long. Combining the CDR3 with reference TRBV7-2 and TRBJ2-3 gives the whole variable domain GAGVSQSPSNKVTEKGKDVELRCDPISGHTALYWYRQSLGQGLEFLIYFQGNSAPDKSGLPSDRFSAERTGGSVSTLTIQRTQQEDSAVYLCASSLGGTDTQYFGPGTRLTVL.

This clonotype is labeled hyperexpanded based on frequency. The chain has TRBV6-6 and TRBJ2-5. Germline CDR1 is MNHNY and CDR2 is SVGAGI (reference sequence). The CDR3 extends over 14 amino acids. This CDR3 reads CASSYSDFQETQYF.

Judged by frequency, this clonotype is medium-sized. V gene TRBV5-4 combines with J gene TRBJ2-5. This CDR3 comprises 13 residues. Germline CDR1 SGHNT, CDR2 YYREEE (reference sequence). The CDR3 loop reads CASSLVPAETQYF.

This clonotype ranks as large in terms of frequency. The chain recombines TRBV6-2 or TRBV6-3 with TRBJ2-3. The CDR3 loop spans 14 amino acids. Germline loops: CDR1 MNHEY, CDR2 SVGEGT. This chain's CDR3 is CASSYPRREDTQYF.